This T cell receptor (beta chain) was sequenced for a study of beta chain features in type 1 diabetes. Study observations and caveats: Fewer junction insertions and more nucleotide deletions appeared in type 1 diabetes patients. In all four CD4+ subsets, TCRB CDR3 length was significantly, moderately reduced in type 1 diabetes.

Of note for this clone: Its antigen is still unknown.

The CDR3 loop spans 13 amino acids. CDR1 and CDR2 (germline): GTSNPN, SVGIG (reference sequence). V was shortened by 8 bases and J by 4 bases, with 17 bases between the two germline ends. As every portion of the isolated RNA was reverse transcribed, the sequencing read expressed TCRB transcripts. The assay was immunoSEQ multiplex PCR, and TCRdb's table has in-frame clones only and misses some. Of some 170,000 clones in the sample, over 55% were seen once. Heparinised blood was drawn once per donor, averaging approximately 0.12 L. This clonotype was sampled from a young man with type 1 diabetes. The sample was naive CD4+ T cells from blood. The chain links TRBV30 to TRBJ1-2, with D tentatively TRBD1 (5 bases). The CDR3, as DNA: TGTGCCCGGATTGGGGGGAGTACCTATGGCTACACCTTC. Residues: CARIGGSTYGYTF. Full variable domain (remainder filled in from reference TRBV30 and TRBJ1-2): SQTIHQWPATLVQPVGSPLSLECTVEGTSNPNLYWYRQAAGRGLQLLFYSVGIGQISSEVPQNLSASRPQDRQFILSSKKLLLSDSGFYLCARIGGSTYGYTFGSGTRLTVV.